This paragraph reports one TCR beta chain. The germline V and J ends were trimmed by 2 bases and 0 bases, with 20 bases remaining between them. Germline CDR1 SEHNR, CDR2 FQNEAQ (reference sequence). This CDR3 region has 18 residues. Regarding treatment: some 20 received Ad26.COV2.S at low or high dose, single or two shots; several received placebo; per-sample allocation not given. The samples date from day 63 after the first vaccine or placebo injection. The data belong to a study of Ad26.COV2.S vaccination and SARS-CoV-2 variants. The assay was immunoSEQ multiplex PCR, and TCRdb's table has in-frame clones only and misses some. The sample gives approximately 400,000 clones, 70% to 90% of which show up once; 3.3% is in the top ten.

The rearrangement uses TRBV7-9 and TRBJ2-7; D gene ambiguous. This sample comprised peripheral blood, obtained in a trial of Ad26.COV2.S vaccine versus placebo. The clonotype was recovered from a person aged 18-65 years who received the Ad26.COV2.S COVID-19 vaccine or a placebo. CDR3 region: CASSLTLLGEKHSYEQYF. The CDR3 nucleotides are TGTGCCAGCAGCTTAACCCTGCTGGGTGAAAAACACTCCTACGAGCAGTACTTC.